This TCR beta chain was recovered during a study of PD-L1 blockade in urothelial cancer. Profiling relied on immunoSEQ multiplex PCR, and the TCRdb table lists in-frame clones only, not all of them. Of 70,000 or so clones in the sample, roughly nine tenths were seen once. The sequences come from PBMCs, collected around atezolizumab (anti-PD-L1) treatment. The TCR comes from a man aged 55 to 69 with urothelial cancer.

The CDR3, as DNA: TGTGCCAGCAGCGGGGGAGCCCACGCCAGGTTCTTC. It yields the protein CASSGGAHARFF. This chain joins TRBV6-5 and TRBJ2-1, with D possibly matching TRBD2 (6 bases). The CDR3 has 12 residues. Trimming took 6 bases from V and 15 from J, leaving 18 bases between them. Germline V lookup: CDR1 MNHEY, CDR2 SVGAGI.